The next 7 T cell receptor beta chains were all read from a single sample in a study of neurological immune-mediated disorders. TCRdb reprocessed the 5' RACE reads via MiXCR and lists one record per CDR3 protein. The sample shows tens of thousands of distinct CDR3 sequences, roughly 10% of them seen only once. The source material was CD4+ T cells from blood. The source is a woman aged 25-40 years with HTLV-1-associated myelopathy (HAM/TSP).

Many counts were recorded for this clonotype. The chain has TRBV20-1 and TRBJ1-6, with D hard to call. V was trimmed by 0 bases and J by 10 bases, leaving 16 bases between them. The germline V gene has CDR1 DFQATT and CDR2 SNEGSKA (reference sequence). The CDR3 is 15 amino acids. The CDR3 reads CSARDTGGRWSPLHF. CDR3 bases: TGCAGTGCTAGAGACACGGGAGGCAGGTGGTCACCCCTCCACTTT.

This clonotype occurred many times. The chain is built from TRBV7-8 and TRBJ1-3, with D hard to call. Trimming pared 4 bases from V and 2 bases from J, leaving 12 bases between. Germline values: CDR1 SGHVS, CDR2 FQNEAQ. There are 15 residues in the CDR3. The CDR3 DNA reads TGTGCCAGCAGCTCCGACGGGAGAACTGGAAACACCATATATTTT. This codes for CASSSDGRTGNTIYF.

This clonotype was detected ten times or more. This chain uses TRBV20-1 with TRBJ1-1; tentatively, D is TRBD1 (6 bases). The CDR3 has 13 residues. Per germline, CDR1 DFQATT and CDR2 SNEGSKA (reference sequence). The germline V and J ends were trimmed by 4 bases and 4 bases, with 13 bases remaining between them. In DNA, the CDR3 is TGCAGTGCTACACAGGGTGTAGCCACTGAAGCTTTCTTT. Its protein is CSATQGVATEAFF.

This chain connects TRBV5-1 to TRBJ2-1, with TRBD2 matching 9 bases. Trimming cost V 4 bases and J 5 bases; bases outside gene matches: 7. The CDR3 consists of 15 residues. Germline V gene sequence: CDR1 SGHRS, CDR2 YFSETQ. Written as DNA, the CDR3 is TGCGCCAGCAGCCTGCGGGGGGGCGGCCACAATGAGCAGTTCTTC. It codes for CASSLRGGGHNEQFF.

This clonotype has ten or more counts. V usage is TRBV20-1 and J usage is TRBJ1-4; D not certain. The CDR3 is 15 residues long. From germline, CDR1 is DFQATT and CDR2 SNEGSKA (reference sequence). V lost 6 bases and J lost 4, with 18 bases in between. CDR3 in DNA: TGCAGTGCCTTGGCCCCGGGCCATGGTAATGAAAAACTGTTTTTT. It translates to CSALAPGHGNEKLFF.

Ten or more counts support this clonotype. The chain links TRBV5-1 to TRBJ2-1; TRBD1 matches at 11 bases. J gave up 4 bases and V 4 bases, and 19 bases lay outside the gene matches. The CDR3 is 20 residues long. Germline assignment: CDR1 SGHRS and CDR2 YFSETQ. CDR3 in amino acids: CASSIPGTGGVIARYNEQFF. The CDR3 nucleotides are TGCGCCAGCAGCATCCCCGGGACAGGGGGTGTTATCGCTCGGTACAATGAGCAGTTCTTC.

This clonotype has at least ten counts. The chain joins TRBV20-1 to TRBJ2-2, with a tentative D call TRBD1 (6 bases). The CDR3 is 11 amino acids. Between the trimmed V and J ends, which lost 6 bases and 7 bases, there was a span of 9 bases. From germline, CDR1 is DFQATT and CDR2 SNEGSKA (reference sequence). The CDR3 here is CSATGLGELFF. The CDR3 bases are TGCAGTGCAACAGGGCTCGGGGAGCTGTTTTTT.